The sequence of this TCR beta chain was determined in a study of beta chain features in type 1 diabetes. Isolated RNA was reverse transcribed in full, so expressed TCRB transcripts were sequenced. This table comes from immunoSEQ multiplex PCR, and its TCRdb copy is limited to in-frame clones, with some not included. The sample has hundreds of thousands of clones; under 20% are singletons. This clone has more than one count but fewer than ten. The receptor was derived from a woman aged 18-29 years in good health. The sample taken for sequencing was naive CD4+ T cells from blood.

This chain's CDR3 is CASSLTLNTEAFF. The DNA for the CDR3 is TGTGCCAGCAGCTTAACCCTAAACACTGAAGCTTTCTTT. The chain has TRBV11-3 and TRBJ1-1; no clear D. There are 13 residues in the CDR3. In germline, CDR1 is SGHNT, CDR2 YENEEA. V shed 2 bases and J shed 2 bases, with 6 bases lying between them.